This T cell receptor (beta chain) was recovered during a study of blood T cells in healthy people across ages. Study at large: Capture by template switching was about one barcoded beta molecule per two T cells. Overall study results and limits: It was not known whether donors were CMV positive (a possible confounder of expanded clonotype changes).

This clonotype has just a few counts. The antigen remains undetermined. Alongside a J-beta primer mix, a sample-barcoded 5' primer served in a second PCR lasting about 7 to 12 cycles. A single record per CDR3 protein comes from TCRdb applying MiXCR to the 5' RACE reads. The profile covers about 800,000 distinct CDR3 sequences, with roughly 64% appearing a single time and approximately 21% taken by the ten largest. CDR1 and CDR2 (germline): SGHDT, YYEEEE. The V gene end was trimmed by 1 base and the J gene end by 10 bases; junction bases not matched to a gene: 12. This CDR3 has 17 amino acids. The receptor was derived from a man younger than 40 in good health. The J gene is TRBJ2-1, the V gene TRBV5-6; 12 bases match TRBD2. The material sequenced was blood. The CDR3 DNA follows: TGTGCCAGCAGCTTGACCTCGGGACTAGCGGGTGGAAAGGAGCAGTTCTTC. Encoded protein: CASSLTSGLAGGKEQFF. The full variable domain, rest sourced from reference TRBV5-6 and TRBJ2-1, is DAGVTQSPTHLIKTRGQQVTLRCSPKSGHDTVSWYQQALGQGPQFIFQYYEEEERQRGNFPDRFSGHQFPNYSSELNVNALLLGDSALYLCASSLTSGLAGGKEQFFGPGTRLTVL.